The next 8 T cell receptor beta chains were all read from a single sample in a study of T cells in Graves' hyperthyroidism and ophthalmopathy. Amplification of TCR beta CDR3 regions was performed using RNA transcripts as template. First-round RT-PCR with HTBI primers amplified the TCR CDR3 region. Via MiXCR, TCRdb re-called the multiplex PCR reads, giving one row per CDR3 protein. The sample holds 300,000 or so distinct CDR3 sequences, around a sixth seen once. The sequenced material came from blood. These receptors originate from a man aged 30 to 39 with Graves' hyperthyroidism.

The sample holds many counts of this clonotype. The chain is built from TRBV30 and TRBJ2-7; 7 nucleotides match TRBD1. Germline CDR1 and CDR2: GTSNPN and SVGIG (reference sequence). CDR3 length: 13 amino acids. The trim removed 7 bases at V and 3 bases at J, leaving 9 bases unmatched. The CDR3, as DNA: TGTGCCTCGAAAACAGGGGCCCTCTACGAGCAGTACTTC. As protein: CASKTGALYEQYF.

This clonotype was found many times. This chain uses TRBV3-1 with TRBJ2-2; 8 nucleotides agree with TRBD1. The CDR3 sequence is 17 residues long. V was clipped by 6 bases and J by 3 bases; unmatched bases: 12. CDR1 and CDR2 from the germline V gene are LGHDT and YNNKEL (reference sequence). For the CDR3, the DNA is TGTGCCAGCAGTCAAAGCCCAGGACAGGGCTACACCGGGGAGCTGTTTTTT. It yields the protein CASSQSPGQGYTGELFF.

The sample holds a few counts of this clonotype. The chain combines TRBV12-5 with TRBJ2-5, with D unclear. The CDR3 runs 12 residues. The germline CDR1 and CDR2 sequences are LGHNT and FRNRAP. V dropped 1 base and J dropped 4 bases, with 4 bases sitting between them. CDR3 sequence reads: CASGLDGETQYF. The CDR3 region has the DNA TGTGCTAGTGGTTTGGACGGAGAGACCCAGTACTTC.

The chain recombines TRBV19 with TRBJ2-1; D is unresolved. This CDR3 contains 16 residues. Germline V lookup: CDR1 LNHDA, CDR2 SQIVND (reference sequence). The V end lost 5 bases, the J end lost 0 bases, and 14 bases lay between the germline ends. CDR3 protein: CASSPTSRHSYNEQFF. The CDR3 region has the DNA TGTGCCAGTAGTCCTACTTCGCGCCACTCCTACAATGAGCAGTTCTTC.

V and J are TRBV20-1 and TRBJ2-1; D is unresolved. V lost 5 bases and J lost 0, with 11 bases in between. From germline, CDR1 is DFQATT and CDR2 SNEGSKA (reference sequence). CDR3 length: 14 residues. The CDR3 protein is CSAPLESSYNEQFF. In DNA form, the CDR3 reads TGCAGTGCTCCGCTAGAGAGCTCCTACAATGAGCAGTTCTTC.

Ten or more counts support this clonotype. This rearrangement joins TRBV6-1 to TRBJ1-1; 7 nucleotides line up with TRBD1. The germline V gene encodes CDR1 MNHNS and CDR2 SASEGT. The V segment lost 6 bases and the J segment 5 bases; nucleotides outside the gene matches: 12. This CDR3 contains 15 residues. This CDR3 reads CASRPRQGKLTEAFF. CDR3 sequence (DNA): TGTGCCAGCAGACCTCGACAGGGTAAGCTGACTGAAGCTTTCTTT.

This clonotype was counted at least ten times. This chain connects TRBV18 to TRBJ1-1, with 8 bases matching TRBD1. With 2 bases clipped from V and 5 bases from J, the junction kept 4 bases outside the gene matches. The germline V gene has CDR1 KGHSH and CDR2 LQKENI. The CDR3 extends over 14 amino acids. CDR3 DNA: TGTGCCAGCTCACCAGGGACAGGAAAGACTGAAGCTTTCTTT. Its translation is CASSPGTGKTEAFF.

This clonotype has ten or more counts. The chain links TRBV2 to TRBJ2-2, with 10 bases that match TRBD1. Germline V lookup: CDR1 SNHLY, CDR2 FYNNEI. CDR3 length: 14 amino acids. Germline trimming cut 5 bases from V and 5 bases from J; bases unmatched to any gene: 2. CDR3 nucleotide sequence: TGTGCCAGCAGTTGGACAGGGGGGACCGGGGAGCTGTTTTTT. Its translation: CASSWTGGTGELFF.